This T cell receptor (beta chain) was recorded in a study of blood T cell repertoires in COVID-19. Study background: Donors in the United States, Italy and Spain gave samples during acute or convalescent COVID-19. Sample material is recorded as cDNA or gDNA derived from T cells, B-cell-depleted T cells, or PBMCs.

Original handling: Amplification of reference gene primers provided the estimated nucleated cell counts. The protocol was immunoSEQ multiplex PCR, while the TCRdb copy is restricted to in-frame clones and leaves out a portion. Clone size and the V and J calls come from that table; the DNA yielded D and trimming. This sample has 200,000 to 300,000 clones; over 70% occur once, and the top ten carry approximately 1.5%. The germline V gene has CDR1 MNHEY and CDR2 SVGAGI. CDR3 length: 12 residues. Trimming took off 6 bases at V and 8 bases at J, with 8 bases between the two ends. The V and J genes are TRBV6-5 and TRBJ1-6; D unresolved. This sequence was found in a middle-aged woman who had recovered from COVID-19. Sequencing input: peripheral blood. The CDR3 DNA reads TGTGCCAGCAGCTATTTGGATTCACCCCTCCACTTT. Translation: CASSYLDSPLHF.